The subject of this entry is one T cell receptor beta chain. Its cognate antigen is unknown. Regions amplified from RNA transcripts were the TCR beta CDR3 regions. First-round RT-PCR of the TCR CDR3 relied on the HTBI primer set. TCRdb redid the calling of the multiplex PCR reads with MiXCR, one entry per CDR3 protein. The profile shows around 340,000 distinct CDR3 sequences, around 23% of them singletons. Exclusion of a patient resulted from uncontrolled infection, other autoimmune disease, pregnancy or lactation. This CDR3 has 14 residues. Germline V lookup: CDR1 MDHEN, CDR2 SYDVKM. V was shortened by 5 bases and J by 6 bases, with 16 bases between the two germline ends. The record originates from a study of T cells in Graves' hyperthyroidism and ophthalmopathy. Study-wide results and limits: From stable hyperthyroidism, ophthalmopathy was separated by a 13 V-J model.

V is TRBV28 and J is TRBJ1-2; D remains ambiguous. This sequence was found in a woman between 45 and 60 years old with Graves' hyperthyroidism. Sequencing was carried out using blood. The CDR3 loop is CASSPSTPAHGYTF. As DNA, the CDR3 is TGTGCCAGCAGTCCTTCGACCCCAGCCCATGGCTACACCTTC.